Listed below are T cell receptor beta chains from one sample, sequenced in a study of shared clonotypes between healthy human individuals. The assay was immunoSEQ multiplex PCR, and TCRdb's table has in-frame clones only and misses some. The sample carries around 1 million clones, approximately 76% recorded once. The sequenced sample was memory CD4+ T cells sorted from blood. The receptors stem from a man aged 18 to 30 in good health. Both conserved end residues are part of each CDR3. A D gene is named only where the DNA matches it firmly. Part of the rows lack a size; the others show once, few, many or a class for expanded clones.

size	D	V	J	DNA	CDR3
NA	NA	TRBV6-1	TRBJ1-5	TGTGCCAGCAGTGCCAGGGGAAATCAGCCCCAGCATTTT	CASSARGNQPQHF
few	NA	TRBV7-2	TRBJ1-4	TGTGCCAGCAGCTCATCTGTCCTAGGTGCAACTAATGAAAAACTGTTTTTT	CASSSSVLGATNEKLFF
once	TRBD1	TRBV19	TRBJ1-5	TGTGCCAGTAGGGGACAGCGCAATCAGCCCCAGCATTTT	CASRGQRNQPQHF
NA	NA	TRBV10-3	TRBJ2-2	TGTGCCATCAGTGAGCGGTACACCGGGGAGCTGTTTTTT	CAISERYTGELFF
NA	NA	TRBV30	TRBJ1-3	TGTGCCTGGAGTGTAGCTGGAAACACCATATATTTT	CAWSVAGNTIYF
NA	NA	TRBV7-8	TRBJ1-6	TGTGCCAGCAGCTCGCAGGGTCGAAAGGATTCACCCCTCCACTTT	CASSSQGRKDSPLHF
NA	NA	TRBV5-4	TRBJ2-1	TGTGCCAGCAGCTCCCCTACACAGGCAGCCTACAATGAGCAGTTCTTC	CASSSPTQAAYNEQFF
many	NA	TRBV9	TRBJ2-2	TGTGCCAGCAGCGTCAGACCCGGGGAGCTGTTTTTT	CASSVRPGELFF
NA	NA	TRBV28	TRBJ2-6	TGTGCCAGCGTGCTAAAGCAGGGGGGGCTAGGCGGGGCCAACGTCCTGACTTTC	CASVLKQGGLGGANVLTF
once	TRBD2	TRBV7-9	TRBJ2-1	TGTGCCAGCAGCTTAGGAAAACTAGCGGGAGGGAGCTCCTACAATGAGCAGTTCTTC	CASSLGKLAGGSSYNEQFF
NA	NA	TRBV2	TRBJ2-2	TGTGCCAGCAGTGAGACTAGCACCGGGGAGCTGTTTTTT	CASSETSTGELFF
NA	NA	TRBV5-1	TRBJ2-7	TGCGCCAGCAGCTTGGTGCAGGGGGGGTCCTACGAGCAGTACTTC	CASSLVQGGSYEQYF
few	NA	TRBV2	TRBJ1-3	TGTGCCAGCAGTCGGGGCTCGGGCGCCGCTCGAGCCATATATTTT	CASSRGSGAARAIYF
NA	TRBD2	TRBV5-4	TRBJ2-1	TGTGCCAGCAGCTTGGTCGGGAGGGGGCAGTTCTTC	CASSLVGRGQFF
NA	NA	TRBV6-1	TRBJ1-1	TGTGCCAGCAGTGAAGAGGCCCGGGATCTCTTT	CASSEEARDLF
many	NA	TRBV5-1	TRBJ2-3	TGCGCCAGCAGCCGGGCTCATACAGAAGATACGCAGTATTTT	CASSRAHTEDTQYF
NA	NA	TRBV27	TRBJ1-5	TGTGCCAGCAGTTTACAAGGCGGCAATCAGCCCCAGCATTTT	CASSLQGGNQPQHF
NA	NA	TRBV18	TRBJ2-5	TGTGCCAGCTCACGAACCGGAGGTAATCAAGAGACCCAGTACTTC	CASSRTGGNQETQYF
few	NA	TRBV18	TRBJ1-1	TGTGCCAGCTCACCGTCCGACCCCCCGACTGAAGCTTTCTTT	CASSPSDPPTEAFF
NA	TRBD1	TRBV28	TRBJ1-4	TGTGCCAGCAGTTCGACGAGGACAGGGGGGAATGAAAAACTGTTTTTT	CASSSTRTGGNEKLFF
NA	NA	TRBV10-3	TRBJ1-6	TGTGCCATCAGTGAAGATGGGTCCCAGAATTCACCCCTCCACTTT	CAISEDGSQNSPLHF
NA	TRBD1	TRBV5-1	TRBJ2-2	TGCGCCAGCAGCTTTAGGACAGGGGCGAACACCGGGGAGCTGTTTTTT	CASSFRTGANTGELFF
few	TRBD1	TRBV6-5	TRBJ1-2	TGTGCCAGCTCCGAGGGACAGGGGTTCTATGGCTACACCTTC	CASSEGQGFYGYTF
NA	TRBD1	TRBV29-1	TRBJ2-7	TGCAGCGTTAAGGGGGCAGCTTACTACGAGCAGTACTTC	CSVKGAAYYEQYF
NA	NA	TRBV5-8	TRBJ2-1	TGTGCCAGCAGCATGCTGGGACTTTTCCCAGATGAGCAGTTCTTC	CASSMLGLFPDEQFF
NA	NA	TRBV5-4	TRBJ2-7	TGTGCCAGCAGCTTGGGGGTCTCCCACCACGAGCAGTACTTC	CASSLGVSHHEQYF
NA	TRBD1	TRBV11-2	TRBJ1-1	TGTGCCAGCAGCTTTACAGACAGGGGGCTAACTGAAGCTTTCTTT	CASSFTDRGLTEAFF
NA	NA	TRBV5-4	TRBJ2-4	TGTGCCAGCAGCTTGCCTGAAAAAAACATTCAGTACTTC	CASSLPEKNIQYF
NA	TRBD2	TRBV5-1	TRBJ2-3	TGCGCCAGCAGCGAAGCGGGAGACCGGACAGATACGCAGTATTTT	CASSEAGDRTDTQYF
NA	NA	TRBV4-1	TRBJ2-7	TGCGCCAGCAGCTTATACCGGGATACCTACGAGCAGTACTTC	CASSLYRDTYEQYF
NA	NA	TRBV10-3	TRBJ2-1	TGTGCCATCAGGCCCGCTTGGGCGGACAATGAGCAGTTCTTC	CAIRPAWADNEQFF
NA	TRBD2	TRBV6-5	TRBJ2-7	TGTGCCAGCAGACCACTAGCGGGGAGCTACGAGCAGTACTTC	CASRPLAGSYEQYF
NA	NA	TRBV27	TRBJ2-2	TGTGCCAGCAGTTTACTGGGCCGGGTGAACACCGGGGAGCTGTTTTTT	CASSLLGRVNTGELFF
NA	NA	TRBV5-5	TRBJ2-7	TGTGCCAGCAGCTTTACAGGGCACTACGAGCAGTACTTC	CASSFTGHYEQYF
NA	TRBD2	TRBV5-4	TRBJ2-7	TGTGCCAGCAGCCCCCGGACTAGCGGCCCCTACGAGCAGTACTTC	CASSPRTSGPYEQYF
NA	TRBD1	TRBV5-1	TRBJ2-4	TGCGCCAGCAGCCCTATGACAGGGTCGGGCATTCAGTACTTC	CASSPMTGSGIQYF
many	NA	TRBV18	TRBJ2-5	TGTGCCAGCTCACCAATTGGAGGGTTTCAAGGGACCCAGTACTTC	CASSPIGGFQGTQYF
NA	TRBD2	TRBV19	TRBJ2-2	TGTGCCAGTAGTATAGTAGCTAGCGGGATAAAGGCGAACACCGGGGAGCTGTTTTTT	CASSIVASGIKANTGELFF
NA	NA	TRBV6-1	TRBJ2-1	TGTGCCAGCAGTGAGGGACATCTCTCGGATGAGCAGTTCTTC	CASSEGHLSDEQFF
few	TRBD1	TRBV19	TRBJ1-5	TGTGCCAGTAGGACCGGGACAGGGACGGGCAATCAGCCCCAGCATTTT	CASRTGTGTGNQPQHF